This TCR beta chain was profiled in a study of blood T cell repertoires in COVID-19. Whole-study context: T cells, B-cell-depleted T cells, or PBMCs provided the cDNA or gDNA that served as material.

A few counts support this clone. Trimming took 6 bases from V and 5 from J, leaving 19 bases between them. The CDR3 sequence is 15 residues long. Germline V lookup: CDR1 SNHLY, CDR2 FYNNEI. In the original processing: Counts of nucleated cells, estimated from reference gene primer amplification, were obtained. Clones were read by immunoSEQ multiplex PCR, and TCRdb kept only the in-frame ones, dropping some. V and J calls and clone size are copied from that table; D and trimming were computed from the DNA. This table holds hundreds of thousands of clones, roughly 90% found once. The source of this sequence is a woman aged 25 to 45 with COVID-19, enrolled during active disease. V is TRBV2 and J is TRBJ1-1; perhaps TRBD1 as D (5 bases). The sample was peripheral blood. The DNA for the CDR3 is TGTGCCAGCAGCCTCAAGCCGGGACTCAATACTGAAGCTTTCTTT. It codes for CASSLKPGLNTEAFF.